This T cell receptor beta chain appears in the sequencing data of a study of prognosis after radiotherapy for stage I lung cancer (dated by TCRdb to about 2021). Concerning the study at large: Around 19 stage I NSCLC patients were enrolled in Nanjing, China, between early 2018 and January 2019. This study profiled peripheral blood TCR beta repertoires from stage I NSCLC patients before and after stereotactic body radiotherapy and linked the repertoires to distant failure. On tumor histology, roughly 12 patients had adenocarcinoma and six or seven had squamous cell carcinoma. The cohort comprised 10 to 15 men and a handful of women with a median age of approximately 74 years, ranging from roughly 53 to 95 years. Every patient was regarded as medically inoperable, because of comorbidities in over ten cases and refusal of surgery in 7 cases. Using image-guided IMRT or VMAT, SBRT was delivered in 3 to 5 fractions at a biologically effective dose of at least 100 Gy. The patients included around 13 who had newly diagnosed primary stage I lung tumors, along with roughly 5 others who had oligometastatic NSCLC after their primary tumor had been surgically resected. SBRT was not combined with any concurrent therapy in any patient. A total of roughly 40 blood samples from about 19 patients were sequenced, with one sample obtained before and one obtained after SBRT for each patient. Four of the 19 patients developed distant metastases after SBRT, at a median of approximately 7 months; the other 15 showed no significant progression.

Two rounds of multiplex PCR were performed to amplify the TCR beta CDR3 region from genomic DNA. In the first round of PCR, primers specific to each TRBV and TRBJ gene were used, and the primer sequences are filed in Chinese patent CN105087789A. The second PCR round used universal primers. The Roche High Pure PCR Template Preparation Kit was used to extract genomic DNA from frozen PBMCs. Libraries were sequenced paired-end with 151 bp reads on an Illumina HiSeq 3000. The authors' pipeline ran thus. CutAdapt was used to discard raw reads that did not contain the multiplex PCR primer sequences. High-quality paired reads were merged into contigs with PEAR. MiXCR assigned TRB V, D and J gene segments to each contig by aligning to reference sequences. CDR3 sequences were clustered by base quality and sequence similarity to remove sequencing errors. Shannon entropy normalized by the natural log of productive TCR sequence number was used as the measure of diversity. Clonality was defined as one minus Shannon entropy divided by the natural log of the number of unique clonotypes. Using the Youden index from ROC curves, the researchers picked the repertoire-metric cut-offs for progression-free survival, and all analyses were carried out in R 3.5.3. TCRdb took the public reads, trimmed them with fastp at Q25, ran MiXCR for clone calling and kept in-frame beta chains. Merged by CDR3 protein, the rows form single entries marked with the most common genes and DNA. The V and J calls were determined by TCRdb, not by the authors. Recorded for this sample are more than 25,000 distinct CDR3 sequences; around 32% of them occurred a single time. Clones ranked in the top ten supply about 33% of the sample.

No patient had a history of other malignancies or prior chemotherapy or radiotherapy, and all had node-negative disease on CT and PET/CT. Roughly 6.5 milliliters of peripheral venous blood were drawn into EDTA tubes at each of two time points. PBMCs were isolated by Ficoll-Paque Plus density-gradient centrifugation. Samples were stored at -80°C immediately after collection until analysis. Overall results and qualifications from the work: After SBRT, the count of unique TCR clones dropped from a median of about 10,000 beforehand to about 6,800 afterward (Wilcoxon paired P=0.011). Post-SBRT Shannon entropy and its change from baseline were lower in patients who developed distant metastases; baseline Shannon entropy was not associated with metastases. None of the reported P values were adjusted for multiple comparisons. Limitations of the study included a small cohort and short follow-up, and the study findings need independent validation. No determination of tumor specificity was made for expanded TCR clones. TRBV and TRBJ usage frequencies reportedly varied with metastasis status, involving two V genes at baseline and several V and two J genes after SBRT.

This clonotype was seen ten or more times. The specificity of this receptor is unknown. No qualities accompany the bases; no much larger clone lies one base away. Sequenced here: PBMCs, sampled before or after stereotactic body radiation therapy (not recorded which). The TCR was taken from a donor aged 50 or older with non-small cell lung cancer.

The nucleotides are TGCGCCAGCGGGGGACTTATCCAACATGCTACGCAGTATTTT. The translation is CASGGLIQHATQYF. The chain employs TRBV10-2 and TRBJ2-3; possibly the D gene is TRBD2, per 6 matching bases. V drops 8 bases and J drops 8 bases, leaving 20 bases in between. The germline V gene sets CDR1 to WSHSY and CDR2 to SAAADI. The CDR3 runs 14 residues from the cysteine to the phenylalanine. The read is trimmed to its CDR3 DNA, 42 bases read in frame from base 1.